This T cell receptor beta chain was sequenced in a study of CD8+CD57+ T cells in acquired aplastic anemia. Study as a whole: Mean yield of DNA from sorted CD4+ and CD8+ cells was approximately 3 ug.

Genomic DNA served as template for TCR beta VDJ and CDR3 profiling. Each CDR3 protein is one row after TCRdb ran MiXCR on the reads. The sample lists about 160,000 distinct CDR3 sequences, 71% occurring once. The study's findings and limits: Patients and controls shared under 35 CD8+ CDR3 sequences, highly expressed in patients. Between the patient and control groups, CD8+ Simpson's diversity did not differ significantly.

Patients included in sequencing had previously demonstrated CD8+CD57+ cell expansion by flow cytometry. Every patient presented with severe acquired aplastic anemia. Concerning this clonotype itself: The antigen remains unidentified.

The origin of this receptor is a human donor with aplastic anemia. Sequencing was done on a sample of sorted CD4+, CD8+, or CD8+CD57+ T cells (not recorded which) from PBMCs.

CDR3 nucleotide sequence: TGTGCCAGCAGCTCAATGCGGGGACTAGCGGGGGGAGGAGATACGCAGTATTTT. Translating gives CASSSMRGLAGGGDTQYF. This sequence joins TRBV7-8 and TRBJ2-3, with 15 bases lining up with TRBD2. V was clipped by 4 bases and J by 5 bases; unmatched bases: 10. This CDR3 comprises 18 residues. The germline V gene has CDR1 SGHVS and CDR2 FQNEAQ.